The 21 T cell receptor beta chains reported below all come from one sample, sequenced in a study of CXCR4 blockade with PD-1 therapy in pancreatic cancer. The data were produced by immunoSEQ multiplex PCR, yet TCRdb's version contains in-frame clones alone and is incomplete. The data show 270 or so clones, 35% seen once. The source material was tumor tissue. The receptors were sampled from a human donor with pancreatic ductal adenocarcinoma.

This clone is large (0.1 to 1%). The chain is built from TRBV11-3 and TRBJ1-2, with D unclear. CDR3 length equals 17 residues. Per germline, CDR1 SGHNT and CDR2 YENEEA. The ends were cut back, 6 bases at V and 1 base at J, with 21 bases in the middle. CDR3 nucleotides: TGTGCCAGCAGTCCTCCCGTGGCAGTAGCCCATAACTATGGCTACACCTTC. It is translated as CASSPPVAVAHNYGYTF. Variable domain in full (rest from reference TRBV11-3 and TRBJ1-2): EAGVVQSPRYKIIEKKQPVAFWCNPISGHNTLYWYLQNLGQGPELLIRYENEEAVDDSQLPKDRFSAERLKGVDSTLKIQPAELGDSAVYLCASSPPVAVAHNYGYTFGSGTRLTVV.

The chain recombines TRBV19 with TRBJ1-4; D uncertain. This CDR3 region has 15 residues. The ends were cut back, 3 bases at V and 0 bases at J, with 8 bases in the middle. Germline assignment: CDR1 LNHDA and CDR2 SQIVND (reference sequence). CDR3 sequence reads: CASSIQIATNEKLFF. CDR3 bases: TGTGCCAGTAGTATCCAGATCGCAACTAATGAAAAACTGTTTTTT.

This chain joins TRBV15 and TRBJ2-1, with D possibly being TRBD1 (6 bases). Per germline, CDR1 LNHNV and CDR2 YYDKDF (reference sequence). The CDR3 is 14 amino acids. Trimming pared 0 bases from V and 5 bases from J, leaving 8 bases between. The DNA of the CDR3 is TGTGCCACCAGCAGAGATGGGGGCAACAATGAGCAGTTCTTC. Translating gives CATSRDGGNNEQFF.

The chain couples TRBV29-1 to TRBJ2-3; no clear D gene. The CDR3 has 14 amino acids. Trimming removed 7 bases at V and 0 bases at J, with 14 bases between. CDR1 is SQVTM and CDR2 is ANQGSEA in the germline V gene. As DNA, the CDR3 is TGCAGCGCCCCCCGGGCAGGTAGCACAGATACGCAGTATTTT. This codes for CSAPRAGSTDTQYF.

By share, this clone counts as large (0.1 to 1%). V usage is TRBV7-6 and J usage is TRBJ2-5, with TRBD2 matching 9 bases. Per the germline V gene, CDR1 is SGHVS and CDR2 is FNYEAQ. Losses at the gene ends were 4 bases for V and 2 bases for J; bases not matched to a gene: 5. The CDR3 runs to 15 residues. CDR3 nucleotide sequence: TGTGCCAGCAGCTCTACCCTAGCGGGGCAAGAGACCCAGTACTTC. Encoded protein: CASSSTLAGQETQYF.

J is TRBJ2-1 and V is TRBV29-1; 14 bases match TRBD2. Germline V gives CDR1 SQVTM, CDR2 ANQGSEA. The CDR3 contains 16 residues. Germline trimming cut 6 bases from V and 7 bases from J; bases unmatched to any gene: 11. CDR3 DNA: TGCAGCGTGGAACGAGGGACTAGCGGGAGAAGGAATGAGCAGTTCTTC. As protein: CSVERGTSGRRNEQFF.

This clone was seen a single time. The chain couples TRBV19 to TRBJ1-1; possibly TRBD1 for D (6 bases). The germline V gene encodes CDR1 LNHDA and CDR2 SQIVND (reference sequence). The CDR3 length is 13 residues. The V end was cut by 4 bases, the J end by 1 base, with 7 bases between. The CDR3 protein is CASSSRGNTEAFF. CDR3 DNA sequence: TGTGCCAGTAGTAGCAGGGGGAACACTGAAGCTTTCTTT.

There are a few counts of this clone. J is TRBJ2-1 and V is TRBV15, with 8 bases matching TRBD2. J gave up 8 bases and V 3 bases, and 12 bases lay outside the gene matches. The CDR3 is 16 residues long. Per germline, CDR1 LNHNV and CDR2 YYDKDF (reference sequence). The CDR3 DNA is TGTGCCACCAGCAGCGGGGTGGCGGGAGGAGGGGATGAGCAGTTCTTC. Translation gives CATSSGVAGGGDEQFF.

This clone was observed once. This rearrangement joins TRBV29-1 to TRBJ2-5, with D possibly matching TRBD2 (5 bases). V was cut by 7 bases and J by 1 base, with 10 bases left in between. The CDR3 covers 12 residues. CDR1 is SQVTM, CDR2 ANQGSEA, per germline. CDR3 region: CSGTGFQETQYF. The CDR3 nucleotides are TGCAGCGGGACGGGGTTCCAAGAGACCCAGTACTTC. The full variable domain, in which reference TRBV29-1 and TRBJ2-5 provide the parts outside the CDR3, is SAVISQKPSRDICQRGTSLTIQCQVDSQVTMMFWYRQQPGQSLTLIATANQGSEATYESGFVIDKFPISRPNLTFSTLTVSNMSPEDSSIYLCSGTGFQETQYFGPGTRLLVL.

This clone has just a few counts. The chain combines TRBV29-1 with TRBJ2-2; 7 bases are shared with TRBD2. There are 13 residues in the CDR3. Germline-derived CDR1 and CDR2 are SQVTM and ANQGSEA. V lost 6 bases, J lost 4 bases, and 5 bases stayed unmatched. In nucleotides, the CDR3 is TGCAGCGTAGGGACGGGAGGCACCGGGGAGCTGTTTTTT. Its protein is CSVGTGGTGELFF.

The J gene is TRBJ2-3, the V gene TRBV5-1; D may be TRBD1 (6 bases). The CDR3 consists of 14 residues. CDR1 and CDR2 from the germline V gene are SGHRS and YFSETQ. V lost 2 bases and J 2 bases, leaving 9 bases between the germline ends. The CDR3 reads CASSLGQSTDTQYF. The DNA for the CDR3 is TGCGCCAGCAGCTTAGGACAGTCCACAGATACGCAGTATTTT.

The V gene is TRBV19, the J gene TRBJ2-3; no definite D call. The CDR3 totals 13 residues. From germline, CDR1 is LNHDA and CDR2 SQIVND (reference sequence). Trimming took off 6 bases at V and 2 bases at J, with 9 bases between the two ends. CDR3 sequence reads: CASSYTITDTQYF. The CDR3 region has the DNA TGTGCCAGTAGCTATACCATCACAGATACGCAGTATTTT.

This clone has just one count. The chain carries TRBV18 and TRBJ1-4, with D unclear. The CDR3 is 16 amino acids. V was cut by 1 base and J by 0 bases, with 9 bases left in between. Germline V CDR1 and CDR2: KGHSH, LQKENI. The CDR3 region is CASSPLRESTNEKLFF. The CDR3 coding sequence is TGTGCCAGCTCACCACTAAGGGAATCAACTAATGAAAAACTGTTTTTT.

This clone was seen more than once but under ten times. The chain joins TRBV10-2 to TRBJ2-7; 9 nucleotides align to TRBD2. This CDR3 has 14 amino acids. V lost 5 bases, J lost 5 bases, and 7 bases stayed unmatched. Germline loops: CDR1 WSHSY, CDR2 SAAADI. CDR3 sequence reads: CASSSPGLANEQYF. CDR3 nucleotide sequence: TGCGCCAGCAGTTCTCCGGGACTAGCTAACGAGCAGTACTTC.

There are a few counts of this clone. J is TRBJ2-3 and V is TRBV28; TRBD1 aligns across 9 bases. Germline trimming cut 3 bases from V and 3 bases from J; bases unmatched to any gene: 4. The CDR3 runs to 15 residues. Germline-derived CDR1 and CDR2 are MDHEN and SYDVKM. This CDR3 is CASSFGQGRTDTQYF. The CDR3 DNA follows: TGTGCCAGCAGTTTCGGACAGGGGCGTACAGATACGCAGTATTTT.

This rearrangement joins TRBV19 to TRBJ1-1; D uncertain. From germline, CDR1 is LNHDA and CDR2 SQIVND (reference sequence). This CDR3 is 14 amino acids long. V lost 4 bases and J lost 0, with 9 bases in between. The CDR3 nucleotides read TGTGCCAGTAGTACCCGCCAGGTGAACACTGAAGCTTTCTTT. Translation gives CASSTRQVNTEAFF. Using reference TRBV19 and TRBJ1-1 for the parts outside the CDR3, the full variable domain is DGGITQSPKYLFRKEGQNVTLSCEQNLNHDAMYWYRQDPGQGLRLIYYSQIVNDFQKGDIAEGYSVSREKKESFPLTVTSAQKNPTAFYLCASSTRQVNTEAFFGQGTRLTVV.

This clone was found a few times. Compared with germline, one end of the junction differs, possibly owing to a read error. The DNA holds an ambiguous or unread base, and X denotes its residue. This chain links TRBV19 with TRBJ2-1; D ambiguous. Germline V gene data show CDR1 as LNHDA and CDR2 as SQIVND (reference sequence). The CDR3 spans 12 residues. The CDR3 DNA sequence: TGTGCCAGTAGTGATGTCTACAATGARCAGTTCTTC. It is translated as CASSDVYNXQFF. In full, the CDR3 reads CASSDVYNEQFF.

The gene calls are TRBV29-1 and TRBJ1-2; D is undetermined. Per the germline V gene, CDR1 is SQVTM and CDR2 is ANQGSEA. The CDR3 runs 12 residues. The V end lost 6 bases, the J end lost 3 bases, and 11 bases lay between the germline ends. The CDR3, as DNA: TGCAGCGTGCCGGGATCTTACTATGGCTACACCTTC. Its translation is CSVPGSYYGYTF.

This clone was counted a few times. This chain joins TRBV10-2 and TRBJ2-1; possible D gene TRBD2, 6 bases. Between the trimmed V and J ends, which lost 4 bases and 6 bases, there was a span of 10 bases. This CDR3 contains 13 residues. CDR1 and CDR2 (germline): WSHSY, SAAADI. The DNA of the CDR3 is TGCGCCAGCAGTGGGGGAGGACGCAATGAGCAGTTCTTC. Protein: CASSGGGRNEQFF.

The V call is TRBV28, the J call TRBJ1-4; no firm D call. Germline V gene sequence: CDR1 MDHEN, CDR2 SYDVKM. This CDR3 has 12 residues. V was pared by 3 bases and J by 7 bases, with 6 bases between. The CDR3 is CASSLPGEKLFF. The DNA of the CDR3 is TGTGCCAGCAGTTTGCCCGGTGAAAAACTGTTTTTT. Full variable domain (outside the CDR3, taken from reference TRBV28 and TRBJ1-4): DVKVTQSSRYLVKRTGEKVFLECVQDMDHENMFWYRQDPGLGLRLIYFSYDVKMKEKGDIPEGYSVSREKKERFSLILESASTNQTSMYLCASSLPGEKLFFGSGTQLSVL.

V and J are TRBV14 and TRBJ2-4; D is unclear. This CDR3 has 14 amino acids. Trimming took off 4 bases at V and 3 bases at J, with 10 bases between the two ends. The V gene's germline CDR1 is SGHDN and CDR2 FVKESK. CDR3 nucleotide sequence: TGTGCCAGCAGCCGGTGGGAAAGCAAAAACATTCAGTACTTC. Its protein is CASSRWESKNIQYF. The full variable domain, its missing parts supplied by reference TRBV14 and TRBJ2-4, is EAGVTQFPSHSVIEKGQTVTLRCDPISGHDNLYWYRRVMGKEIKFLLHFVKESKQDESGMPNNRFLAERTGGTYSTLKVQPAELEDSGVYFCASSRWESKNIQYFGAGTRLSVL.